The present T cell receptor beta chain was sequenced within a study of blood T cell repertoires in COVID-19. At the level of the study: Collection of acute and convalescent COVID-19 samples took place in the United States, Italy and Spain. Sample material is recorded as cDNA or gDNA derived from T cells, B-cell-depleted T cells, or PBMCs.

As originally analysed: Quantification of nucleated cells was approximated via reference gene primer amplification. TCRdb's table, derived via immunoSEQ multiplex PCR, lists solely in-frame clones and lacks some. That table gives V, J and clone size, and the DNA gave D and trimming. The sample yields just over 300,000 clones, around 90% seen once. This TCR derives from a young man with active or convalescent COVID-19. Sequencing used peripheral blood.

Here the CDR3 reads CASSRNGLAGGATPYEQYF. DNA of the CDR3: TGTGCCAGCAGCAGGAACGGACTAGCGGGAGGAGCGACCCCCTACGAGCAGTACTTC. The gene calls are TRBV21-1 and TRBJ2-7; the table's D call, TRBD2, has no DNA check behind it. TRBV21-1 is a documented pseudogene. This CDR3 is built from 19 residues.